The next 3 T cell receptor beta chains were all read from a single sample in a study of cytomegalovirus exposure and HLA in healthy donors. TCRdb keeps only in-frame clones here, not all; method: immunoSEQ multiplex PCR. The sample contains over 120,000 clones, 87% of which appear only once. The sample consisted of PBMCs. These receptors originate from a young man in good health and CMV-seropositive.

The chain links TRBV13 to TRBJ2-5; 7 bases fit TRBD1. CDR1 PRHDT and CDR2 FYEKMQ come from the germline V gene (reference sequence). This CDR3 spans 15 amino acids. J lost 2 bases, V lost 5 bases, and 8 bases had no gene match. Here the CDR3 DNA reads TGTGCCAGCAGCCGCCGGGACAGTTATCAAGAGACCCAGTACTTC. Protein: CASSRRDSYQETQYF. The variable domain in full, completed from reference TRBV13 and TRBJ2-5, reads AAGVIQSPRHLIKEKRETATLKCYPIPRHDTVYWYQQGPGQDPQFLISFYEKMQSDKGSIPDRFSAQQFSDYHSELNMSSLELGDSALYFCASSRRDSYQETQYFGPGTRLLVL.

The chain combines TRBV18 with TRBJ2-3; 16 nucleotides line up with TRBD2. The CDR3 has 16 amino acids. Trimming at V came to 3 bases and at J to 9 bases, leaving 6 bases not matched to a gene. Germline loops: CDR1 KGHSH, CDR2 LQKENI. The CDR3 spells CASSPPGTSGGDTQYF. DNA for the CDR3: TGTGCCAGCTCACCGCCCGGGACTAGCGGGGGGGACACGCAGTATTTT.

This chain joins TRBV4-1 and TRBJ2-7; the D gene is possibly TRBD1 (6 bases). CDR1 MGHRA and CDR2 YSYEKL come from the germline V gene. Trimming left V 2 bases short and J 4 bases short, with 12 bases between. This CDR3 is built from 14 residues. DNA of the CDR3: TGCGCCAGCAGCCAACCCTCCAGGGGTTACGAGCAGTACTTC. Its protein product is CASSQPSRGYEQYF.